This entry features one T cell receptor (beta chain) sequence. This entry comes from a study of blood T cell repertoires in COVID-19. For the study at large: Specimens from acute and convalescent COVID-19 originated in the United States, Italy and Spain.

As handled by the study authors: Amplification of reference gene primers provided the estimated nucleated cell counts. Using immunoSEQ multiplex PCR, the repertoire was profiled, and TCRdb retains in-frame clones only, with some absent. Clonal size and the V and J genes are those of that table, whereas D and trimming came from the DNA. The table records around 26,000 clones, roughly nine tenths of them present only once. CDR1 and CDR2 from the germline V gene are SGHVS and FQNEAQ. V dropped 5 bases and J dropped 3; count of bases not matched to a gene: 5. The CDR3 runs to 15 residues. Sequences were obtained from peripheral blood. The clonotype originates from a man between 65 and 85 years old with active COVID-19. The chain recombines TRBV7-8 with TRBJ1-4; 8 nucleotides agree with TRBD1. Written as DNA, the CDR3 is TGTGCCAGCAGCCCTCGGGACAGGCCTAATGAAAAACTGTTTTTT. Translation gives CASSPRDRPNEKLFF.